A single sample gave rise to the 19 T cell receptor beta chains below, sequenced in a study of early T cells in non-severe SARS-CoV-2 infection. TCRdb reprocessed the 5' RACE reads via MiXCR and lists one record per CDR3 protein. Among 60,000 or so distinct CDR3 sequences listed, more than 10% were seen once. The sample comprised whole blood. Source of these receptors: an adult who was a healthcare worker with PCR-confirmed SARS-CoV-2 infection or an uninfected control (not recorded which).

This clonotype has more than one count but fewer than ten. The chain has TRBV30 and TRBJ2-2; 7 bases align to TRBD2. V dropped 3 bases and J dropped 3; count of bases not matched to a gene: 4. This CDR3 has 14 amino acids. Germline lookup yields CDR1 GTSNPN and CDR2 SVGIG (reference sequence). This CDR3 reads CAWRGRGYTGELFF. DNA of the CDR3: TGTGCCTGGAGAGGGCGGGGGTACACCGGGGAGCTGTTTTTT. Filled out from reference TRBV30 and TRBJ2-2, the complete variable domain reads SQTIHQWPATLVQPVGSPLSLECTVEGTSNPNLYWYRQAAGRGLQLLFYSVGIGQISSEVPQNLSASRPQDRQFILSSKKLLLSDSGFYLCAWRGRGYTGELFFGEGSRLTVL.

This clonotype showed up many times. The CDR3 region is CASSWDSLGTGELFF. DNA for the CDR3: TGTGCCAGCAGCTGGGACTCCCTCGGGACCGGGGAGCTGTTTTTT. The chain employs TRBV6-2 or TRBV6-3 and TRBJ2-2, with TRBD2 as a possible D gene (6 bases). The CDR3 is made up of 15 amino acids. Germline CDR1 MNHEY, CDR2 SVGEGT. Trimming pared 6 bases from V and 5 bases from J, leaving 16 bases between.

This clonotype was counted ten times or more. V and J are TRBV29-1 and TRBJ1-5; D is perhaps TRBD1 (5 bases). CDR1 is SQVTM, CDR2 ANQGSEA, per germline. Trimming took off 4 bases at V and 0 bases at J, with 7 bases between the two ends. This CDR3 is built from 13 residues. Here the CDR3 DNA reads TGCAGCGTTGGACAGAGTAGCAATCAGCCCCAGCATTTT. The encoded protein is CSVGQSSNQPQHF.

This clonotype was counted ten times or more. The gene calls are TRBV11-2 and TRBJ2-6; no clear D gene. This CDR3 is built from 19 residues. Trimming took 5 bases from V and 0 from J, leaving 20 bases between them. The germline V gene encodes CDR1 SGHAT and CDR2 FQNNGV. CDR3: CASSPVMTRLSSGANVLTF. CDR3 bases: TGTGCCAGCAGCCCCGTTATGACTCGTTTAAGCTCTGGGGCCAACGTCCTGACTTTC.

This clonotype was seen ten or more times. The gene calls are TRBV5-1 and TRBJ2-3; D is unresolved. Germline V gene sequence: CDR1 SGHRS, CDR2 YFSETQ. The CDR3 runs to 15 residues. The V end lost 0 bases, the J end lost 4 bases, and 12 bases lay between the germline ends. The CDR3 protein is CASSLEGRMADTQYF. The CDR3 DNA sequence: TGCGCCAGCAGCTTGGAAGGACGCATGGCAGATACGCAGTATTTT.

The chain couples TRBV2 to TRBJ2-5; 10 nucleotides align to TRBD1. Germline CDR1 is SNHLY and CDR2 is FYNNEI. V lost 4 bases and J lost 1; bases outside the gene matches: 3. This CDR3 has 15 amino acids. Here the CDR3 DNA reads TGTGCCAGCAGTGGACAGGGGGCAGGCCAAGAGACCCAGTACTTC. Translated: CASSGQGAGQETQYF.

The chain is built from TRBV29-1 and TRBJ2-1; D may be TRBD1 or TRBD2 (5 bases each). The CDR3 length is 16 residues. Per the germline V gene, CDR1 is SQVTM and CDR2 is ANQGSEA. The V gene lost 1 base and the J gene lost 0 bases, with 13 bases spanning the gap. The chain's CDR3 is CSVEVGTASSYNEQFF. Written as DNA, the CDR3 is TGCAGCGTTGAAGTGGGGACGGCAAGCTCCTACAATGAGCAGTTCTTC.

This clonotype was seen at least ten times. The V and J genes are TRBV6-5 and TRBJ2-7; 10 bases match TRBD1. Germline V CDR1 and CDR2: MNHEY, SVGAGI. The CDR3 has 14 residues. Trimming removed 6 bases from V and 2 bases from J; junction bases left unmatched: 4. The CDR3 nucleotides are TGTGCCAGCAGACATGACAGGGGGCCCTACGAGCAGTACTTC. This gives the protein CASRHDRGPYEQYF.

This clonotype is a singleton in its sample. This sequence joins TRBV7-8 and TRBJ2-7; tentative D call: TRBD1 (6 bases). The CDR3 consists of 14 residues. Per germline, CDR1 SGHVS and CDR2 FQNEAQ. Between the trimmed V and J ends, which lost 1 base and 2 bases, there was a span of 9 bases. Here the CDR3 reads CASSLGRGTYEQYF. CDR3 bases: TGTGCCAGCAGCTTAGGCAGGGGAACCTACGAGCAGTACTTC.

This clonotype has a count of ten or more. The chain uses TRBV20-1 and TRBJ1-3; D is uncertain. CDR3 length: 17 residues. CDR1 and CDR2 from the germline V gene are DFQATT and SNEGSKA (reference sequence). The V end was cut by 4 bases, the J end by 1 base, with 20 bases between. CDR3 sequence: CSAMPYPGRGSGNTIYF. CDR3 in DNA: TGCAGTGCTATGCCATATCCGGGGAGAGGGTCTGGAAACACCATATATTTT.

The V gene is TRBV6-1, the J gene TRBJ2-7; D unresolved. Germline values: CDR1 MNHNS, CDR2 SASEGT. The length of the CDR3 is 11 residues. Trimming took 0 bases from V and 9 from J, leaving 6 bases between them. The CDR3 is CASSEANGQYF. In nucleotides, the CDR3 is TGTGCCAGCAGTGAAGCTAATGGGCAGTACTTC.

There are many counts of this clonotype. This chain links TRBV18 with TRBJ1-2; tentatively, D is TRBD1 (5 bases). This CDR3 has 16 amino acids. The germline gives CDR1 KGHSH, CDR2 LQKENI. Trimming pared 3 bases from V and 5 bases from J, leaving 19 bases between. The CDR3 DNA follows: TGTGCCAGCTCACCCGACAGCCCCACGTCGGGGTATGGCTACACCTTC. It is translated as CASSPDSPTSGYGYTF.

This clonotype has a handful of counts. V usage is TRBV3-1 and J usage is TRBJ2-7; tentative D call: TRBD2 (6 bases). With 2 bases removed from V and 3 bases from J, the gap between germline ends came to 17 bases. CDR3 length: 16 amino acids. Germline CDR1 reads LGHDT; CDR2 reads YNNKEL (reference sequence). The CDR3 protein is CASSQQPGLAYYEQYF. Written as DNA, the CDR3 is TGTGCCAGCAGCCAACAGCCGGGACTCGCCTACTACGAGCAGTACTTC.

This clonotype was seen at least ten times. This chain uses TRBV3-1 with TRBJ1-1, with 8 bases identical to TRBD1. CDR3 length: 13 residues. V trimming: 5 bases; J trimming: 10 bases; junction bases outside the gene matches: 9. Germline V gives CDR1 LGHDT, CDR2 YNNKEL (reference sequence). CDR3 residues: CASSNPGQVGAFF. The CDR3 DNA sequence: TGTGCCAGCAGCAATCCGGGACAGGTAGGAGCTTTCTTT. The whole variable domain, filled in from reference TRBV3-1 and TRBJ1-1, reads DTAVSQTPKYLVTQMGNDKSIKCEQNLGHDTMYWYKQDSKKFLKIMFSYNNKELIINETVPNRFSPKSPDKAHLNLHINSLELGDSAVYFCASSNPGQVGAFFGQGTRLTVV.

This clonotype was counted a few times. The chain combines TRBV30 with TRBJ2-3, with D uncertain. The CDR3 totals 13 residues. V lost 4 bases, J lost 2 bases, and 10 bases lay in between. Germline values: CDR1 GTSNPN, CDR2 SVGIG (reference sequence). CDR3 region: CAWNDLATDTQYF. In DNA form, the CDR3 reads TGTGCCTGGAATGATCTGGCCACAGATACGCAGTATTTT.

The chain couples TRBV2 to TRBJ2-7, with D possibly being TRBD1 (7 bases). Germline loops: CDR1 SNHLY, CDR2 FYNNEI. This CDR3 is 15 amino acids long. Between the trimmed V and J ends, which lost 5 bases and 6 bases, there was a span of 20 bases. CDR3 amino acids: CASSRTTVQGGEQYF. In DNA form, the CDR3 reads TGTGCCAGCAGTCGAACGACGGTCCAGGGGGGCGAGCAGTACTTC.

The CDR3 protein is CASSLAGLAVYNEQFF. CDR3 nucleotides: TGCGCCAGCAGCTTGGCGGGACTAGCGGTCTACAATGAGCAGTTCTTC. The V call is TRBV5-1, the J call TRBJ2-1; 11 nucleotides line up with TRBD2. Germline lookup yields CDR1 SGHRS and CDR2 YFSETQ. The CDR3 is 16 residues long. V shed 0 bases and J 3 bases; nucleotides not matched to a gene: 2.

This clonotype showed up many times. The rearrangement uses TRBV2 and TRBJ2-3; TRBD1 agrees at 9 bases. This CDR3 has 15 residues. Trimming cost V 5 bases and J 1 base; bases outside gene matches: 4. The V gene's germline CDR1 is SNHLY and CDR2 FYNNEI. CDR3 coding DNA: TGTGCCAGCAGTAGACAGGGGGAGGGCACAGATACGCAGTATTTT. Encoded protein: CASSRQGEGTDTQYF. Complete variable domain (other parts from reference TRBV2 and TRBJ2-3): EPEVTQTPSHQVTQMGQEVILRCVPISNHLYFYWYRQILGQKVEFLVSFYNNEISEKSEIFDDQFSVERPDGSNFTLKIRSTKLEDSAMYFCASSRQGEGTDTQYFGPGTRLTVL.

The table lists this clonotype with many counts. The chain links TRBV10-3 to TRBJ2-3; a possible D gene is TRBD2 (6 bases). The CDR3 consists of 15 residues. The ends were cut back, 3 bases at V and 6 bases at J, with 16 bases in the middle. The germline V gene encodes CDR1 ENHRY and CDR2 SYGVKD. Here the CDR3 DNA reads TGTGCCATCAGTGAATCGGGGGAAATAAGGGATACGCAGTATTTT. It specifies CAISESGEIRDTQYF.